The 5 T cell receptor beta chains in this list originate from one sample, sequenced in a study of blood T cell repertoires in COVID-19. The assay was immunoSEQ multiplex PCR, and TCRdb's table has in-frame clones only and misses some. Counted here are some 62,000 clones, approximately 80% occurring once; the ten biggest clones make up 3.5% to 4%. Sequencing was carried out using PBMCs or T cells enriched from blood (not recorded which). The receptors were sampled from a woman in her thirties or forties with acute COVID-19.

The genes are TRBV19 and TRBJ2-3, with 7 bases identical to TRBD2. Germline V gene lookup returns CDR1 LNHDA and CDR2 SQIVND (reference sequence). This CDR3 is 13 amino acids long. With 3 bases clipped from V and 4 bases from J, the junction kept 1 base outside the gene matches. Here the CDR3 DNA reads TGTGCCAGTAGTATTGGGGGGGCAGATACGCAGTATTTT. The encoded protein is CASSIGGADTQYF.

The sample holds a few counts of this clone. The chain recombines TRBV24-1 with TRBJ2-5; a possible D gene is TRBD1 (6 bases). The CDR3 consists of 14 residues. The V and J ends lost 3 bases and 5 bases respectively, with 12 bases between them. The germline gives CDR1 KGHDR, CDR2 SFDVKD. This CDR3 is CATSDGRGYETQYF. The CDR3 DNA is TGTGCCACCAGTGATGGCAGGGGCTACGAGACCCAGTACTTC.

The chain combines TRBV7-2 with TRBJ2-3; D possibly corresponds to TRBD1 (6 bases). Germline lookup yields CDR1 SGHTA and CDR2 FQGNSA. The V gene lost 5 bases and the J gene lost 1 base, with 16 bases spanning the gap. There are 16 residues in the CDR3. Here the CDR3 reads CASSPATGIGTDTQYF. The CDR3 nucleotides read TGTGCCAGCAGCCCGGCGACAGGAATTGGCACAGATACGCAGTATTTT.

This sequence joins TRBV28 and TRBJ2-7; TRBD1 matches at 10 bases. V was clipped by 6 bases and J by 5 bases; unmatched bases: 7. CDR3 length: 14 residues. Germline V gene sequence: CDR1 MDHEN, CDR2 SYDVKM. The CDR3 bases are TGTGCCAGCAGCCCAGCGGGACAGGGGAACGAGCAGTACGTC. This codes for CASSPAGQGNEQYV.

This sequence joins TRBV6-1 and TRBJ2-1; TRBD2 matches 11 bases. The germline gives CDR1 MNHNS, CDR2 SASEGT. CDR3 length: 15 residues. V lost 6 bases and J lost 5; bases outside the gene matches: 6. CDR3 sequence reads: CASRDRLAGNNEQFF. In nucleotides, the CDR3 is TGTGCCAGCAGGGATAGACTAGCGGGGAACAATGAGCAGTTCTTC.